A selection of T cell receptor beta chains follows, all from one sample in a study of CD8 T cells in Susac syndrome. TCRdb re-called the immunoSEQ multiplex PCR reads with MiXCR, one entry per CDR3 protein. Of 75,000 to 95,000 distinct CDR3 sequences listed, roughly 94% were seen once; the top ten hold roughly 0.46%. The specimen sequenced was CD8+ T cells from PBMCs. The receptor set was obtained from a human donor with Susac syndrome. Each CDR3 is given with its conserved first and last residue. D genes are given only for firm matches. The size entry is marked missing in some rows and otherwise reads once, few, many or a size class.

>TRBV24-1|TRBJ2-2|NA|NA
CATSDFTVATGELFF
TGTGCCACCAGTGATTTCACGGTAGCCACCGGGGAGCTGTTTTTT
>TRBV29-1|TRBJ2-1|NA|NA
CSARWGYDEQFF
TGCAGCGCTCGGTGGGGATATGATGAGCAGTTCTTC
>TRBV20-1|TRBJ2-1|NA|NA
CSANPRVDEQFF
TGCAGTGCTAACCCCAGAGTCGATGAGCAGTTCTTC
>TRBV5-1|TRBJ1-1|NA|once
CASSLGESRNTEAFF
TGCGCCAGCAGCTTGGGGGAGAGTAGGAACACTGAAGCTTTCTTT
>TRBV12-3/TRBV12-4|TRBJ2-1|NA|once
CASSPTPSSYNEQFF
TGTGCCAGCAGTCCGACTCCCAGCTCCTACAATGAGCAGTTCTTC
>TRBV25-1|TRBJ2-1|TRBD2|NA
CASSDGLVTGQFF
TGTGCCAGCAGTGATGGACTAGTAACGGGGCAGTTCTTC
>TRBV20-1|TRBJ1-1|NA|NA
CSARPSDKNTEAFF
TGCAGTGCTAGACCCTCGGACAAGAACACTGAAGCTTTCTTT
>TRBV27|TRBJ2-5|TRBD1|NA
CATSWTGGTIETQYF
TGTGCCACCAGTTGGACAGGGGGCACGATTGAGACCCAGTACTTC
>TRBV12-3/TRBV12-4|TRBJ2-7|NA|NA
CASIIGGEQYF
TGTGCCAGCATTATAGGGGGAGAGCAGTACTTC
>TRBV15|TRBJ2-1|NA|NA
CATSRDLNNEQFF
TGTGCCACCAGCAGAGATTTGAACAATGAGCAGTTCTTC
>TRBV6-6|TRBJ1-2|NA|once
CASSPGLRLSYGYTF
TGTGCCAGCAGTCCCGGACTGCGGCTGTCCTATGGCTACACCTTC
>TRBV30|TRBJ2-5|TRBD2|NA
CAWGRLAGELQETQYF
TGTGCCTGGGGCCGGCTAGCGGGGGAATTACAAGAGACCCAGTACTTC
>TRBV9|TRBJ2-3|NA|once
CASSVDGGSTDTQYF
TGTGCCAGCAGCGTAGACGGCGGGAGCACAGATACGCAGTATTTT
>TRBV15|TRBJ2-6|NA|NA
CATSREGAGEGTGANVLTF
TGTGCCACCAGCAGAGAGGGGGCAGGGGAAGGGACTGGGGCCAACGTCCTGACTTTC
>TRBV7-8|TRBJ1-1|TRBD1|NA
CASSLARDRGMNTEAFF
TGTGCCAGCAGCTTAGCTCGGGACAGGGGGATGAACACTGAAGCTTTCTTT
>TRBV5-6|TRBJ2-2|TRBD2|NA
CASSTSGLNTGELFF
TGTGCCAGCAGCACTAGCGGGCTAAACACCGGGGAGCTGTTTTTT
>TRBV20-1|TRBJ2-7|TRBD2|NA
CSARGAGGPEQYF
TGCAGTGCTAGAGGGGCGGGAGGGCCCGAGCAGTACTTC
>TRBV30|TRBJ2-3|TRBD2|NA
CAWSEGAGGPSDTQYF
TGTGCCTGGAGTGAGGGGGCGGGAGGGCCCTCAGATACGCAGTATTTT
>TRBV20-1|TRBJ1-2|TRBD1|NA
CSAPGTDFYGYTF
TGCAGTGCCCCGGGGACAGACTTCTATGGCTACACCTTC
>TRBV29-1|TRBJ1-2|NA|NA
CSVGRSDSYGYTF
TGCAGCGTCGGCCGCTCGGACAGCTATGGCTACACCTTC
>TRBV9|TRBJ2-1|NA|NA
CASSTLDNEQFF
TGTGCCAGCAGCACGCTAGACAATGAGCAGTTCTTC
>TRBV28|TRBJ1-1|NA|NA
CASSLDTRGPEAFF
TGTGCCAGCAGTTTAGATACCAGGGGCCCTGAAGCTTTCTTT
>TRBV3-1|TRBJ2-7|NA|NA
CASSQAWPSYEQYF
TGTGCCAGCAGCCAAGCATGGCCATCCTACGAGCAGTACTTC
>TRBV2|TRBJ1-2|TRBD1|NA
CASSGTGSYGYTF
TGTGCCAGCAGTGGGACAGGGAGCTATGGCTACACCTTC
>TRBV13|TRBJ1-1|NA|once
CASSSRGWGTEAFF
TGTGCCAGCAGTTCTAGGGGGTGGGGCACTGAAGCTTTCTTT
>TRBV7-7|TRBJ2-1|TRBD2|once
CASSLGRAGGEQFF
TGTGCTAGCAGCTTAGGTCGCGCGGGAGGCGAGCAGTTCTTC
>TRBV30|TRBJ1-1|NA|NA
CAWSVLTVEAFF
TGTGCCTGGAGTGTACTGACAGTCGAAGCTTTCTTT
>TRBV9|TRBJ2-1|NA|NA
CASSVQGNTYNEQFF
TGTGCCAGCAGCGTACAGGGTAATACCTACAATGAGCAGTTCTTC
>TRBV7-9|TRBJ2-1|NA|once
CASSSPDSQGNEQFF
TGTGCCAGCAGCTCGCCGGACTCGCAGGGTAATGAGCAGTTCTTC
>TRBV11-3|TRBJ2-1|NA|NA
CASQPVEEAAQFF
TGTGCCAGCCAACCGGTCGAGGAGGCTGCGCAGTTCTTC
>TRBV7-3|TRBJ2-5|TRBD2|NA
CASSPGVGIAGGGETQYF
TGTGCCAGCAGTCCCGGCGTTGGGATAGCGGGGGGTGGGGAGACCCAGTACTTC
>TRBV4-3|TRBJ2-1|TRBD2|NA
CASSQSSGANNEQFF
TGCGCCAGCAGCCAGTCTAGCGGGGCGAACAATGAGCAGTTCTTC
>TRBV6-1|TRBJ2-7|TRBD1|NA
CASSAGTGGGEQYF
TGTGCCAGCAGTGCGGGGACAGGTGGAGGCGAGCAGTACTTC
>TRBV4-1|TRBJ1-2|NA|NA
CASSQDLAQGDTF
TGCGCCAGCAGCCAAGATCTCGCACAGGGCGACACCTTC
>TRBV5-4|TRBJ1-2|NA|NA
CASSLEQGNGYTF
TGTGCCAGCAGCTTGGAACAGGGTAATGGCTACACCTTC
>TRBV7-8|TRBJ2-3|TRBD2|NA
CASISGGSTDTQYF
TGTGCCAGCATCAGCGGGGGTAGCACAGATACGCAGTATTTT
>TRBV3-1|TRBJ2-7|NA|NA
CASSQGASLASYEQYF
TGTGCCAGCAGCCAAGGGGCCAGCCTTGCTTCATACGAGCAGTACTTC
>TRBV27|TRBJ1-3|NA|NA
CASSPYRGNTIYF
TGTGCCAGCAGTCCCTACCGTGGAAACACCATATATTTT
>TRBV27|TRBJ1-5|NA|NA
CASSNLGQPQHF
TGTGCCAGCAGTAACCTGGGTCAGCCCCAGCATTTT
>TRBV20-1|TRBJ2-7|NA|NA
CSARAQENLYEQYF
TGCAGTGCTAGAGCCCAGGAAAACCTCTACGAGCAGTACTTC
>TRBV29-1|TRBJ1-2|NA|once
CSVGEAGYGYTF
TGCAGCGTTGGGGAGGCCGGCTATGGCTACACCTTC
>TRBV4-1|TRBJ1-1|NA|NA
CASSQETTRLLNTEAFF
TGTGCCAGCAGCCAAGAAACTACGAGACTCCTGAACACTGAAGCTTTCTTT
>TRBV27|TRBJ1-5|TRBD1|NA
CASSPGQGEGPNQPQHF
TGTGCCAGCAGTCCCGGACAGGGGGAGGGCCCCAATCAGCCCCAGCATTTT
>TRBV11-2|TRBJ2-2|NA|NA
CASSLVVGGELFF
TGTGCCAGCAGCTTAGTGGTCGGCGGGGAGCTGTTTTTT
>TRBV5-1|TRBJ2-7|TRBD2|NA
CASSLAGGVEQYF
TGCGCCAGCAGCTTGGCCGGGGGGGTCGAGCAGTACTTC
>TRBV4-1|TRBJ2-1|TRBD2|NA
CASSQSPGLAGVEQFF
TGCGCCAGCAGCCAATCCCCGGGACTAGCGGGAGTTGAGCAGTTCTTC